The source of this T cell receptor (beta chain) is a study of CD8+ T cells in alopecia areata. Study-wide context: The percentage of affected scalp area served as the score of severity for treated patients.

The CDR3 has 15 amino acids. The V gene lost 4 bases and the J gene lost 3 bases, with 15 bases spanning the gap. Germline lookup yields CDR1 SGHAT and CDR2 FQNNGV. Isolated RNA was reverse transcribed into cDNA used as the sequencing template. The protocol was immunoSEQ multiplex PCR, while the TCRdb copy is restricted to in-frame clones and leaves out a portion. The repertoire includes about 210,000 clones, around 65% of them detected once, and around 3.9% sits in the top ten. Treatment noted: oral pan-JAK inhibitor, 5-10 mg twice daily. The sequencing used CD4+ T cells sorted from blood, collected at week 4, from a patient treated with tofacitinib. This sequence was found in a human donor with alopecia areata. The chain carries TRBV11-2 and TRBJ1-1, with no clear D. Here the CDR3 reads CASSSLSGSDTEAFF. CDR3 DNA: TGTGCCAGCAGCTCGTTGTCGGGGAGTGACACTGAAGCTTTCTTT.